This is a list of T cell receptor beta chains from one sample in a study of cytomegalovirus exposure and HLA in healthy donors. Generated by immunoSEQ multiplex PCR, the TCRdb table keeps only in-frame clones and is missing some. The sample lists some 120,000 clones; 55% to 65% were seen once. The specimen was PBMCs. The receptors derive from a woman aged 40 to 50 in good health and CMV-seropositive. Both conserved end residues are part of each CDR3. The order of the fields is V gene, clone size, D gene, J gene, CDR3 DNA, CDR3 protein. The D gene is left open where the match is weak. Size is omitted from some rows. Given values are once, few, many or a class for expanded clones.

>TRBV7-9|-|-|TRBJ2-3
TGTGCCAGCAGCTCGTTCCAGTTCGGGGGGCGAAGCACAGATACGCAGTATTTT
CASSSFQFGGRSTDTQYF
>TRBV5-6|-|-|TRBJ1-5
TGTGCCAGCAGCTGGTGGACAGCTAGCAATCAGCCCCAGCATTTT
CASSWWTASNQPQHF
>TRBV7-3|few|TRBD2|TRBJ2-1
TGTGCCAGCAGCCCCGGGACTAGCGGGACCAATGAGCAGTTCTTC
CASSPGTSGTNEQFF
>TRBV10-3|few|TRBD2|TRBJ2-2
TGTGCCATCAGTGTGATTAGCGGGACCGCGGAGCTGTTTTTT
CAISVISGTAELFF
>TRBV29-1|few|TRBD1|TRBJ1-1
TGCAGCGTCCCCACAGGGGCTAGTGAAGCTTTCTTT
CSVPTGASEAFF
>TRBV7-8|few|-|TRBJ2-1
TGTGCCAGCAGCTCCCGCGTCGACAATGAGCAGTTCTTC
CASSSRVDNEQFF
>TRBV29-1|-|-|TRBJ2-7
TGCAGCGTCCAGGACAGCTACGAGCAGTACTTC
CSVQDSYEQYF
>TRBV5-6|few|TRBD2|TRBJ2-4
TGTGCCAGCAGCTTGAAGCGGGAGGGTAGGATAGCCAAAAACATTCAGTACTTC
CASSLKREGRIAKNIQYF
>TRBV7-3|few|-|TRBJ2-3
TGTGCCAGCAGTCAACAGCCCGAGGATACGCAGTATTTT
CASSQQPEDTQYF
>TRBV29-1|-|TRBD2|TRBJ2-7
TGCAGCGTTGAGGTGACTAGCGGGAGTCGATACGAGCAGTACTTC
CSVEVTSGSRYEQYF
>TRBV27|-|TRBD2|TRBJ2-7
TGTGCCAGCAGTTTAACTGGACTAGAGTACCTCTCCTACGAGCAGTACTTC
CASSLTGLEYLSYEQYF
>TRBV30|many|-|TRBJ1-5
TGTGCCTGGAGTCCAGGGATCGGTCAGCCCCAGCATTTT
CAWSPGIGQPQHF
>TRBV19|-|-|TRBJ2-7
TGTGCCAGTAGTATAGTTGGGGCCGACTACGAGCAGTACTTC
CASSIVGADYEQYF
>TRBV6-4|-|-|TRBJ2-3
TGTGCCAGCAGTGACGGCCTAGGGACTCCGGATACGCAGTATTTT
CASSDGLGTPDTQYF
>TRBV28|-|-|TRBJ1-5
TGTGCCAGCAGTTTAGAGGTTCAGCCCCAGCATTTT
CASSLEVQPQHF
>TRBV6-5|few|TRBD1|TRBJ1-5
TGTGCCAGCAGTAATCAGGGGGCTGCAAATCAGCCCCAGCATTTT
CASSNQGAANQPQHF
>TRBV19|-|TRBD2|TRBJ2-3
TGTGCCAGTAGTTTCGGGGGGGAGGCGGACCTTCGCACAGATACGCAGTATTTT
CASSFGGEADLRTDTQYF
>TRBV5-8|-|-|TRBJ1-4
TGTGCCAGCAGCTTGGACGGGTTTAATGAAAAACTGTTTTTT
CASSLDGFNEKLFF
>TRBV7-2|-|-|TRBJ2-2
TGTGCCAGCAGCGTGAGTAGCGGGGAGCTGTTTTTT
CASSVSSGELFF
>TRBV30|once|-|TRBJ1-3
TGTGCCTGGAGCAAGCAGGCCTCTGGAAACACCATATATTTT
CAWSKQASGNTIYF
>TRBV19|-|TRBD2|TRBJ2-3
TGTGCCAGTAGTATAGACCCCCCAGCGGGAGGGGCGACGGCAGATACGCAGTATTTT
CASSIDPPAGGATADTQYF
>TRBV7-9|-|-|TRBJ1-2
TGTGCCAGCAGCTTCGCAGGGTCCCTCAACTATGGCTACACCTTC
CASSFAGSLNYGYTF
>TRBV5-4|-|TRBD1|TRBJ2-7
TGTGCCAGCAGCTCAGGACAGGGGATCTACGAGCAGTACTTC
CASSSGQGIYEQYF
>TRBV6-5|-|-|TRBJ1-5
TGTGCCAGCAGACCAGGGTTCGGTCAGCCCCAGCATTTT
CASRPGFGQPQHF
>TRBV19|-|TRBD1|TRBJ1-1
TGTGCCAGTAGATGGGGGACAGAAAACACTGAAGCTTTCTTT
CASRWGTENTEAFF
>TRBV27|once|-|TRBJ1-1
TGTGCCAGTCGCGTTTTTTTGAACACTGAAGCTTTCTTT
CASRVFLNTEAFF
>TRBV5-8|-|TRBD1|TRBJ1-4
TGTGCCAGCCCCAATTCGAGGGACAGCTATGAAAAACTGTTTTTT
CASPNSRDSYEKLFF
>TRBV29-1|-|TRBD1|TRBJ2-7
TGCAGCGCTGAGGACAGGGGACCCTACGAGCAGTACTTC
CSAEDRGPYEQYF
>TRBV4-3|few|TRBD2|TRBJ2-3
TGCGCCAGCAGCCAAGGTAGAGCGGGAGGCCAGGATACGCAGTATTTT
CASSQGRAGGQDTQYF
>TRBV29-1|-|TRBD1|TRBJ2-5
TGCAGCGTTGACCCGGACAGGGGAAAGGGGGGGGCGAACTTC
CSVDPDRGKGGANF
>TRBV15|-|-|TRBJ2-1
TGTGCCACCAGCACCACAAGGGAGCGTTACAGCTCCTACAATGAGCAGTTCTTC
CATSTTRERYSSYNEQFF
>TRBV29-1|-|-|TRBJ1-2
TGCAGCGTTGAATGGGTAGCAGGGATGTTAGACTATGGCTACACCTTC
CSVEWVAGMLDYGYTF
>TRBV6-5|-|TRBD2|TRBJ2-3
TGTGCCAGCAGTTACGCTAGCGGGAGGGCAGATACGCAGTATTTT
CASSYASGRADTQYF
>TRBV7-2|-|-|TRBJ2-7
TGTGCCAGCAGCTCAAGGCACACACAGGGGGGGATTGCCTACGAGCAGTACTTC
CASSSRHTQGGIAYEQYF
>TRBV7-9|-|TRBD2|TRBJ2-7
TGTGCCAGCAGCTTAGCGCCCGGGGGGTACGCATACGAGCAGTACTTC
CASSLAPGGYAYEQYF
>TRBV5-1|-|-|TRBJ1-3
TGCGCCAGCAGCTTTCGTCCAGGGACTGGAAACACCATATATTTT
CASSFRPGTGNTIYF
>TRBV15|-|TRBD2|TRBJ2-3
TGTGCCACCAGCAGAGACTACGGACTAGCGGGAGTCTCCCGCACAGATACGCAGTATTTT
CATSRDYGLAGVSRTDTQYF
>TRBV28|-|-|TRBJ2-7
TGTGCCAGCAGCTTCAGGGTAAACGTGGTTTACGAGCAGTACTTC
CASSFRVNVVYEQYF
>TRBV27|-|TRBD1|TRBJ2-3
TGTGCCAGCAGGCCGGGACAGTACACAGATACGCAGTATTTT
CASRPGQYTDTQYF
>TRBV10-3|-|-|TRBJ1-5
TGTGCCATCAGTGACGGGAGCAATCAGCCCCAGCATTTT
CAISDGSNQPQHF
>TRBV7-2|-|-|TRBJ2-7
TGTGCCAGCAGCTTATCATCGGGAGCGGGCGAGCAGTACTTC
CASSLSSGAGEQYF
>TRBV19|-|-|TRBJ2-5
TGTGCCAGTAGTATTAAGGGGGAGACCCAGTACTTC
CASSIKGETQYF
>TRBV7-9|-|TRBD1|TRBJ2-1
TGTGCCAGCAGTTATCCTTGGGGACAGGAGGTTCCGAACTACAATGAGCAGTTCTTC
CASSYPWGQEVPNYNEQFF
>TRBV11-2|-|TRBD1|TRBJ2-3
TGTGCCAGCAGCTTAGGACAGGGACCCCTCACAGATACGCAGTATTTT
CASSLGQGPLTDTQYF
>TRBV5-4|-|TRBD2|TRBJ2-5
TGTGCCAGCAGCTTGGCTAGCGGGAGCTACCAAGAGACCCAGTACTTC
CASSLASGSYQETQYF
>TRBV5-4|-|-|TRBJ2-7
TGTGCCAGCAGCTCGATGCGGGACGAGCAGTACTTC
CASSSMRDEQYF
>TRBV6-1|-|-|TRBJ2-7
TGTGCCAGCAGTGTTGGGGCGGAAACAAACTACGAGCAGTACTTC
CASSVGAETNYEQYF
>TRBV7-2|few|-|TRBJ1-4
TGTGCCAGCAGTTCCTCCTTGCGCAATAATGAAAAACTGTTTTTT
CASSSSLRNNEKLFF
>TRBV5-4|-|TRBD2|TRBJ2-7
TGTGCCAGCAGCTCCGGGACTAGCGGGGCCTACGAGCAGTACTTC
CASSSGTSGAYEQYF
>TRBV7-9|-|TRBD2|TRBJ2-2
TGTGCCTTTCCGGGGGGAACCGGGGAGCTGTTTTTT
CAFPGGTGELFF
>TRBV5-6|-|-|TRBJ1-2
TGTGCCAGCAACTCAGGGTTTGGCTACACCTTC
CASNSGFGYTF
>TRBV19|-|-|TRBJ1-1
TGTGCCAGTAGTATAGGGGCGGGGGCGAACACTGAAGCTTTCTTT
CASSIGAGANTEAFF